The clone carrying this TCR beta chain was seen a single time. Its target is unknown. The data stem from a study of long-term antiretroviral therapy in people with HIV. The CDR3 extends over 17 amino acids. In germline, CDR1 is WSHSY, CDR2 SAAADI. The V gene end was trimmed by 3 bases and the J gene end by 9 bases; junction bases not matched to a gene: 10. General study findings and limits: CDR3 lengths in HIV samples spanned a narrower range than controls. At every time point, clones expanded before ART dominated the repertoire.

People in the study who had HIV all got their treatment in the United States. Cryopreserved PBMC samples of roughly 0.9-10 million cells were used for DNA extraction. Runs used v3.0 of the immunoSEQ assay and were done at survey level. Assay used: immunoSEQ multiplex PCR; TCRdb lists only in-frame clones, some missing. The repertoire holds more than 7,000 clones, with 65% to 75% as singletons. This sample comprised unsorted PBMCs, obtained about 0.9 years before starting antiretroviral therapy. The receptor comes from a man aged 35 to 55 with HIV. The genes are TRBV10-2 and TRBJ1-6; 11 bases line up with TRBD1. CDR3 residues: CASSDPGQGGITSPLHF. CDR3 DNA: TGCGCCAGCAGTGATCCGGGACAGGGGGGAATTACTTCACCCCTCCACTTT.